The entry that follows covers one TCR beta chain sequence. These data belong to a study of blood T cell repertoires in COVID-19. Study summary: There were acute and convalescent COVID-19 samples, and they came from the United States, Italy and Spain. PBMCs, B-cell-depleted T cells, or T cells were the source of the cDNA or gDNA that made up the material.

Between the trimmed V and J ends, which lost 0 bases and 2 bases, there was a span of 7 bases. The CDR3 extends over 15 amino acids. The germline CDR1 and CDR2 sequences are LNHNV and YYDKDF (reference sequence). In the source study's methods: Nucleated cell number was recorded as an estimate derived from reference gene primer amplification. Profiling relied on immunoSEQ multiplex PCR, and the TCRdb table lists in-frame clones only, not all of them. V and J calls and clone size are those listed in that table; D and trimming were worked out from the DNA. This sample has 100,000 to 140,000 clones, with 90% to 95% found just once.

Material for sequencing was peripheral blood. The receptor's source is a woman between 25 and 40 years old with acute or convalescent COVID-19. This rearrangement joins TRBV15 to TRBJ2-2; D is perhaps TRBD1 (5 bases). The CDR3 DNA reads as TGTGCCACCAGCAGAGAAAGGGGCAACACCGGGGAGCTGTTTTTT. Its protein is CATSRERGNTGELFF.